One sample yielded the 30 T cell receptor beta chains listed below, sequenced in a study of T cell clonality in common variable immunodeficiency. Assay: immunoSEQ multiplex PCR; the TCRdb copy retains only in-frame clones and omits some. Altogether about 60,000 clones were found in the sample, and no singletons occur. Sequencing used peripheral blood mononuclear cells. These receptors were collected from a person aged 18 to 70 in good health.

This clone was picked up many times. The read finishes 3 residues shy of the CDR3 end, and the germline J gene is used to complete it. V is TRBV19 and J is TRBJ1-2; D may be TRBD1 (6 bases). Per germline, CDR1 LNHDA and CDR2 SQIVND (reference sequence). Trimming took 9 bases from V and 0 from J, leaving 11 bases between them. CDR3 size: 13 residues. The part of the CDR3 DNA that was read is TGTGCCAGCACGAAGGGGGCTAACTATGGC. Translated, it gives CASTKGANYG. The full CDR3 sequence reads CASTKGANYGYTF.

As for this clone: The observed sequence ends 3 residues before the CDR3 terminus, with the missing tail filled in from the germline J gene. This chain connects TRBV7-3 to TRBJ1-2; D gene unclear. The germline gives CDR1 SGHTA, CDR2 FQGTGA. The V and J ends lost 1 base and 1 base respectively, with 19 bases between them. The CDR3 runs 18 residues. The CDR3 reads CASSLMMRREEGNYGYTF. The sequenced CDR3 bases are TGTGCCAGCAGCTTAATGATGAGAAGAGAAGAGGGTAACTATGGC. Complete variable domain (other parts from reference TRBV7-3 and TRBJ1-2): GAGVSQTPSNKVTEKGKYVELRCDPISGHTALYWYRQSLGQGPEFLIYFQGTGAADDSGLPNDRFFAVRPEGSVSTLKIQRTERGDSAVYLCASSLMMRREEGNYGYTFGSGTRLTVV.

This clone was detected many times. The CDR3 end is not reached by the read, which stops 3 residues before it; the germline J gene fills it in. The chain couples TRBV2 to TRBJ2-7; D not certain. The CDR3 loop spans 14 amino acids. V lost 4 bases and J 3 bases, leaving 13 bases between the germline ends. Germline assignment: CDR1 SNHLY and CDR2 FYNNEI. The CDR3 loop is CASSVASESYEQYF. The CDR3 bases that were read are TGTGCCAGCAGTGTAGCCTCAGAGAGCTACGAG.

This clone appeared many times. The read terminates 3 residues ahead of where the CDR3 ends, so the germline J gene completes it. This sequence joins TRBV4-1 and TRBJ2-1; 9 nucleotides agree with TRBD2. Germline values: CDR1 MGHRA, CDR2 YSYEKL. Germline trimming cut 2 bases from V and 8 bases from J; bases unmatched to any gene: 4. The CDR3 is 14 residues long. CDR3 in amino acids: CASSQPGLAYEQFF. CDR3 DNA (partial): TGCGCCAGCAGCCAACCGGGACTAGCCTATGAG.

This clone was counted ten times or more. The CDR3 end is not reached by the read, which stops 3 residues before it; the germline J gene fills it in. This chain uses TRBV20-1 with TRBJ1-2; D remains ambiguous. Germline values: CDR1 DFQATT, CDR2 SNEGSKA (reference sequence). The ends were cut back, 3 bases at V and 5 bases at J, with 13 bases in the middle. The length of the CDR3 is 13 residues. CDR3 amino acids: CSASTPAGYGYTF. The sequenced part of the CDR3 DNA is TGCAGTGCTAGTACACCCGCTGGTTATGGC.

This clone was observed a few times. The CDR3 end lies 3 residues beyond the end of the read and is filled in from the germline J gene. The rearrangement uses TRBV7-3 and TRBJ2-1; 10 bases align to TRBD2. Trimming at V came to 4 bases and at J to 8 bases, leaving 11 bases not matched to a gene. There are 16 residues in the CDR3. In germline, CDR1 is SGHTA, CDR2 FQGTGA. CDR3 bases read: TGTGCCAGCAGCTCCCTACTAGCGGGGAAGTCGGATGAG. Protein product: CASSSLLAGKSDE. The whole CDR3 sequence reads CASSSLLAGKSDEQFF.

This clone was counted ten times or more. Incomplete CDR3 DNA: TGTGCCTGGAGTGGTCGGACACTCTATGGC. Amino acid sequence: CAWSGRTLYG. The entire CDR3 protein is CAWSGRTLYGYTF. This chain connects TRBV30 to TRBJ1-2, with a possible D match to TRBD1 (5 bases). The sequence runs out 3 residues before the end of the CDR3; the remainder is reconstructed from the germline J gene. The germline V and J ends were trimmed by 1 base and 4 bases, with 10 bases remaining between them. The CDR3 contains 13 residues. CDR1 GTSNPN and CDR2 SVGIG come from the germline V gene (reference sequence). The entire variable domain, with the rest obtained from reference TRBV30 and TRBJ1-2, is as follows: SQTIHQWPATLVQPVGSPLSLECTVEGTSNPNLYWYRQAAGRGLQLLFYSVGIGQISSEVPQNLSASRPQDRQFILSSKKLLLSDSGFYLCAWSGRTLYGYTFGSGTRLTVV.

In its sample, this clone was seen many times. The CDR3 extends 3 residues past the end of the read, so its final part is completed from the germline J gene. V and J are TRBV7-2 and TRBJ2-3, with unresolved D. CDR1 is SGHTA and CDR2 is FQGNSA in the germline V gene. V was cut by 1 base and J by 1 base, with 9 bases left in between. The CDR3 covers 15 residues. The CDR3 loop reads CASSLVDTRTDTQYF. The sequenced part of the CDR3 DNA is TGTGCCAGCAGCTTAGTCGATACACGCACAGATACG.

This clone was counted ten times or more. From the germline J gene comes the end of the CDR3, since the read stops 3 residues before it. The chain combines TRBV19 with TRBJ1-2; possible D gene TRBD1, 6 bases. Looked up from germline, CDR1 is LNHDA and CDR2 is SQIVND (reference sequence). The CDR3 covers 13 residues. Incomplete CDR3 DNA: TGTGCCAGTAGTCAAAACAGGGCCGGCGGC. This encodes CASSQNRAGG. The complete CDR3 protein is CASSQNRAGGYTF.

This clone was seen repeatedly, ten times or more. The CDR3 is cut off 3 residues early in the read; its end comes from the germline J gene. V and J are TRBV20-1 and TRBJ1-2; D gene unclear. Germline CDR1 DFQATT, CDR2 SNEGSKA (reference sequence). This CDR3 has 14 amino acids. The CDR3 spells CSARGSGRANGYTF. The CDR3 DNA, read in part, is TGCAGTGCTAGAGGGTCGGGGAGGGCGAACGGC.

This clone was seen many times. The read finishes 3 residues shy of the CDR3 end, and the germline J gene is used to complete it. This sequence joins TRBV28 and TRBJ2-7; 14 nucleotides align to TRBD2. Trimming at V came to 4 bases and at J to 6 bases, leaving 8 bases not matched to a gene. Germline V gene lookup returns CDR1 MDHEN and CDR2 SYDVKM. There are 16 residues in the CDR3. Partial CDR3 DNA: TGTGCCAGCAGTTGGGGACTAGCGGGAGTTACGGGCGAG. The encoded protein is CASSWGLAGVTGE. The full CDR3 protein is CASSWGLAGVTGEQYF.

This clone was recorded at least ten times. The read terminates 3 residues before the CDR3 end, so the remaining end is supplied by the germline J gene. This chain joins TRBV5-5 and TRBJ2-1; D might be TRBD1 (6 bases). The ends were cut back, 1 base at V and 9 bases at J, with 14 bases in the middle. This CDR3 has 14 amino acids. Germline V gene data show CDR1 as SGHKS and CDR2 as YYEKEE (reference sequence). This chain's CDR3 is CASSLTGTSGEQFF. The CDR3 bases that were read are TGTGCCAGCAGCTTGACCGGGACATCTGGTGAG.

At least ten counts were recorded for this clone. The read stops 3 residues short of the end of the CDR3; the missing end is completed from the germline J gene. The chain couples TRBV7-3 to TRBJ2-2, with a possible D match to TRBD1 (5 bases). Trimming took off 2 bases at V and 3 bases at J, with 7 bases between the two ends. Per the germline V gene, CDR1 is SGHTA and CDR2 is FQGTGA. The CDR3 is made up of 14 amino acids. The sequenced CDR3 bases are TGTGCCAGCAGCTTACTAGGGGACACCGGGGAG. It encodes CASSLLGDTGE. In full, the CDR3 is CASSLLGDTGELFF.

This clone was seen many times. The CDR3 end lies 3 residues beyond the end of the read and is filled in from the germline J gene. This chain joins TRBV19 and TRBJ2-1; D is perhaps TRBD1 (5 bases). Trimming removed 9 bases at V and 8 bases at J, with 20 bases between. Germline V CDR1 and CDR2: LNHDA, SQIVND (reference sequence). The CDR3 runs 14 residues. The sequenced part of the CDR3 DNA is TGTGCCAGCTCTGTGAAGGGGTCCTGGGATGAG. Residues: CASSVKGSWDE. The CDR3 as a whole reads CASSVKGSWDEQFF.

A few counts support this clone. The observed sequence ends 3 residues before the CDR3 terminus, with the missing tail filled in from the germline J gene. This sequence joins TRBV19 and TRBJ2-1; D perhaps matches TRBD2 (6 bases). V was pared by 4 bases and J by 6 bases, with 13 bases between. The CDR3 has 14 residues. From germline, CDR1 is LNHDA and CDR2 SQIVND (reference sequence). CDR3 residues: CASSTRLVLNEQFF. CDR3 DNA (partial): TGTGCCAGTAGTACCAGACTAGTTCTCAATGAG.

This clone came up many times. The read terminates 3 residues before the CDR3 end, so the remaining end is supplied by the germline J gene. The chain uses TRBV10-3 and TRBJ2-1; possibly TRBD1 for D (6 bases). Germline V gene data show CDR1 as ENHRY and CDR2 as SYGVKD. The CDR3 sequence is 15 residues long. V was clipped by 3 bases and J by 3 bases, with 12 bases between them. The CDR3 bases that were read are TGTGCCATCAGTGATACTTCGGGACACTACAATGAG. Translating gives CAISDTSGHYNE. The entire CDR3 sequence reads CAISDTSGHYNEQFF.

At least ten counts were recorded for this clone. The read is 3 residues too short to cover the CDR3 end, so that end is filled in from the germline J gene. This rearrangement joins TRBV14 to TRBJ1-2; D unclear. Germline values: CDR1 SGHDN, CDR2 FVKESK. V dropped 1 base and J dropped 6 bases, with 12 bases sitting between them. This CDR3 is 14 amino acids long. The CDR3 loop reads CASSQVAGSHGYTF. The CDR3 DNA, read in part, is TGTGCCAGCAGCCAAGTAGCTGGTTCCCATGGC.

This clone was observed at least ten times. The read halts 3 residues ahead of the CDR3 end, with the missing end drawn from the germline J gene. This chain joins TRBV7-9 and TRBJ1-5; D not resolved. Trimming shortened V by 4 bases and J by 0 bases, and 4 bases separated the two germline ends. Per the germline V gene, CDR1 is SEHNR and CDR2 is FQNEAQ (reference sequence). The CDR3 has 13 amino acids. The CDR3 sequence is CASSYYSNQPQHF. The sequenced CDR3 bases are TGTGCCAGCAGCTATTATAGCAATCAGCCC.

This clone was detected many times. The DNA ends 3 residues before the CDR3 does, and the rest of the CDR3 is filled in from the germline J gene. V and J are TRBV9 and TRBJ2-3, with TRBD1 matching over 7 bases. With V trimmed by 4 bases and J by 2 bases, 10 bases remained unmatched. The CDR3 has 16 residues. Germline loops: CDR1 SGDLS, CDR2 YYNGEE. Partial CDR3 DNA: TGTGCCAGCAGCCCCCGGACAGGCCTCTCCACAGATACG. The encoded protein is CASSPRTGLSTDT. The CDR3 as a whole reads CASSPRTGLSTDTQYF.

Many counts were recorded for this clone. The read falls 3 residues short of the CDR3 end, and the missing part is taken from the germline J gene. This rearrangement joins TRBV2 to TRBJ2-3; weak D call: TRBD1 (5 bases). CDR1 is SNHLY and CDR2 is FYNNEI in the germline V gene. V was pared by 3 bases and J by 5 bases, with 6 bases between. The CDR3 length is 12 residues. The CDR3 is CASSEGLDTQYF. The CDR3 bases that were read are TGTGCCAGCAGTGAGGGGCTAGATACG.

This clone has a count of ten or more. The DNA ends 3 residues before the CDR3 does, and the rest of the CDR3 is filled in from the germline J gene. The rearrangement links TRBV7-2 to TRBJ1-4; 7 bases agree with TRBD1. The J segment lost 4 bases and the V segment lost 5 bases, leaving 7 bases of the junction unmatched. This CDR3 is 15 amino acids long. In germline, CDR1 is SGHTA, CDR2 FQGNSA. Incomplete CDR3 DNA: TGTGCCAGCAGCCTAGGGGGCAGCCTTAATGAAAAA. Translated, it gives CASSLGGSLNEK. The CDR3 in full is CASSLGGSLNEKLFF.

This clone was seen at least ten times. The read ends 3 residues shy of where the CDR3 ends; the end is completed using the germline J gene. The rearrangement joins TRBV20-1 to TRBJ2-3; possibly TRBD2 for D (6 bases). Germline V CDR1 and CDR2: DFQATT, SNEGSKA (reference sequence). The CDR3 has 14 amino acids. V was cut by 0 bases and J by 3 bases, with 10 bases left in between. CDR3 residues: CSARDSGLTDTQYF. The covered CDR3 bases are TGCAGTGCTAGAGACAGCGGGCTAACAGATACG.

This clone was seen ten or more times. The DNA ends 3 residues before the CDR3 does, and the rest of the CDR3 is filled in from the germline J gene. The chain is built from TRBV20-1 and TRBJ2-3, with TRBD1 as a possible D gene (6 bases). The ends were cut back, 2 bases at V and 1 base at J, with 7 bases in the middle. The CDR3 covers 13 residues. CDR1 is DFQATT and CDR2 is SNEGSKA in the germline V gene (reference sequence). CDR3 DNA (partial): TGCAGTGCTAGACGGACAGGCACAGATACG. Translated: CSARRTGTDT. The entire CDR3 sequence reads CSARRTGTDTQYF.

This clone was detected many times. The CDR3 end is not reached by the read, which stops 3 residues before it; the germline J gene fills it in. The genes are TRBV10-3 and TRBJ2-2; TRBD2 matches 9 bases. The germline V gene encodes CDR1 ENHRY and CDR2 SYGVKD. The V gene end was trimmed by 3 bases and the J gene end by 4 bases; junction bases not matched to a gene: 6. The CDR3 sequence is 16 residues long. The CDR3 loop is CAISDVAGGLTGELFF. The sequenced CDR3 bases are TGTGCCATCAGTGACGTTGCGGGAGGGCTCACCGGGGAG.

This clone was counted many times. The read ends 3 residues before the CDR3 terminus; that terminus is restored from the germline J gene. The chain joins TRBV20-1 to TRBJ2-4, with 7 positions matching TRBD1. The CDR3 runs to 19 residues. Germline CDR1 DFQATT, CDR2 SNEGSKA (reference sequence). The ends lost 4 bases at V and 0 bases at J; junction bases unmatched: 18. The part of the CDR3 DNA that was read is TGCAGTGCTAAACACCCCCTTGACAGGGATCGCCTAGCCAAAAACATT. Translation: CSAKHPLDRDRLAKNI. The complete CDR3 sequence is CSAKHPLDRDRLAKNIQYF.

This clone has a count of ten or more. The read stops 3 residues short of the end of the CDR3; the missing end is completed from the germline J gene. The chain combines TRBV20-1 with TRBJ2-2, with TRBD1 matching over 7 bases. The CDR3 has 15 residues. Germline trimming cut 3 bases from V and 0 bases from J; bases unmatched to any gene: 4. Germline lookup yields CDR1 DFQATT and CDR2 SNEGSKA (reference sequence). Partial CDR3 DNA: TGCAGTGCTAGTCGGCAGGGGGCGAACACCGGGGAG. Amino acid sequence: CSASRQGANTGE. From start to end, the CDR3 is CSASRQGANTGELFF.

Many counts were recorded for this clone. The read terminates 3 residues before the CDR3 end, so the remaining end is supplied by the germline J gene. The chain has TRBV7-8 and TRBJ1-1; 7 nucleotides line up with TRBD1. The germline CDR1 and CDR2 sequences are SGHVS and FQNEAQ. V shed 1 base and J 3 bases; nucleotides not matched to a gene: 5. The CDR3 length is 15 residues. CDR3 DNA, as far as it was read: TGTGCCAGCAGCTTAGACAGGGGATTTGACACTGAA. Its translation is CASSLDRGFDTE. From start to end, the CDR3 is CASSLDRGFDTEAFF.

This clone was observed at least ten times. The read comes to an end 3 residues before the CDR3 does, leaving the germline J gene to fill in the end. This chain joins TRBV6-2 or TRBV6-3 and TRBJ2-3, with a weak D call TRBD1 (5 bases). The V gene's germline CDR1 is MNHEY and CDR2 SVGEGT. CDR3 length: 14 amino acids. Trimming pared 2 bases from V and 2 bases from J, leaving 8 bases between. The chain's CDR3 is CASSYMDNTDTQYF. The DNA read from the CDR3 is TGTGCCAGCAGTTACATGGACAACACAGATACG.

This clone showed up many times. The read terminates 3 residues before the CDR3 end, so the remaining end is supplied by the germline J gene. The chain carries TRBV7-3 and TRBJ2-7; 8 bases map to TRBD1. CDR3 length: 13 residues. The V gene's germline CDR1 is SGHTA and CDR2 FQGTGA. J lost 3 bases, V lost 5 bases, and 3 bases had no gene match. CDR3 sequence: CASSIGQGYEQYF. CDR3 DNA, as far as it was read: TGTGCCAGCAGCATAGGACAGGGCTACGAG.

This clone appeared many times. The read terminates 3 residues ahead of where the CDR3 ends, so the germline J gene completes it. The chain employs TRBV12-3 or TRBV12-4 and TRBJ2-4, with 7 nucleotides matching TRBD1. The CDR3 totals 18 residues. V was pared by 6 bases and J by 0 bases, with 14 bases of the junction left unmatched. The CDR3 DNA, read in part, is TGTGCCAGCAGCCCCAAGGGACAGCAATATCTAGCCAAAAACATT. Translating gives CASSPKGQQYLAKNI. The whole CDR3 region reads CASSPKGQQYLAKNIQYF.